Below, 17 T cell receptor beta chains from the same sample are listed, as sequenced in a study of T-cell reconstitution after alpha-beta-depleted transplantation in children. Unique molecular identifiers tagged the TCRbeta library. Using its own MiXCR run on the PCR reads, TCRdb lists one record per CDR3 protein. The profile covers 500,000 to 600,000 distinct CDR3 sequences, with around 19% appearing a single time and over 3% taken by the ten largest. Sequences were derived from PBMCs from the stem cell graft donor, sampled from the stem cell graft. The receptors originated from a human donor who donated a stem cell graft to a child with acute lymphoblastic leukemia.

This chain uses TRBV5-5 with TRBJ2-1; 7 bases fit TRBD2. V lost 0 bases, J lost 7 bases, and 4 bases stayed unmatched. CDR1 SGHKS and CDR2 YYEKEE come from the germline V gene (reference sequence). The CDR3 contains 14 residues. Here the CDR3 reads CASSLAPSGNEQFF. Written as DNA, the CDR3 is TGTGCCAGCAGCTTGGCCCCTAGCGGTAATGAGCAGTTCTTC.

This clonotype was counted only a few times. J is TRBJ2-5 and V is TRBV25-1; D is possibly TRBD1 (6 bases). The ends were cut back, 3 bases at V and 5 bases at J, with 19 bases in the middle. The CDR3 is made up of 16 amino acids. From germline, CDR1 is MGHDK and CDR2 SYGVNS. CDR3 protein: CASSDTRQAVLETQYF. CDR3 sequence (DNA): TGTGCCAGCAGTGATACTAGACAGGCGGTATTGGAGACCCAGTACTTC.

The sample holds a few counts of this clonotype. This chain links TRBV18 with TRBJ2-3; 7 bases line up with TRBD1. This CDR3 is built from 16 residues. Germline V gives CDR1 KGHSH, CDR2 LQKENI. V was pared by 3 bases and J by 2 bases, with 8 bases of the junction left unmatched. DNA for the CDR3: TGTGCCAGCTCACCCAGACAGGGAAGTGCCACAGATACGCAGTATTTT. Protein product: CASSPRQGSATDTQYF.

The DNA for the CDR3 is TGCAGTGCTAGAGTGTACGGGAGGGCCCAGACAGATACGCAGTATTTT. Translating gives CSARVYGRAQTDTQYF. The rearrangement links TRBV20-1 to TRBJ2-3; 8 nucleotides match TRBD2. The CDR3 spans 16 residues. Looked up from germline, CDR1 is DFQATT and CDR2 is SNEGSKA (reference sequence). J was trimmed by 3 bases and V by 1 base; bases with no gene match: 9.

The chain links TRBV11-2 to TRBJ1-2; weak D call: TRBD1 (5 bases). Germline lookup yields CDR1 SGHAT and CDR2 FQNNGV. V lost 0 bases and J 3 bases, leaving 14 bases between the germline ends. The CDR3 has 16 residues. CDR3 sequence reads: CASSLDPAGRDYGYTF. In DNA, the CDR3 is TGTGCCAGCAGCTTAGATCCGGCAGGGCGGGACTATGGCTACACCTTC.

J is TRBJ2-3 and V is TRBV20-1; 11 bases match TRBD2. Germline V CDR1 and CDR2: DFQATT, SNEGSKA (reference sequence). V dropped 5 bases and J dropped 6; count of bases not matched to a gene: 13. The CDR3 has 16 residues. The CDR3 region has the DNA TGCAGTGCTCCCTCCCATACTAGCGGGAGCAGGGATACGCAGTATTTT. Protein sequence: CSAPSHTSGSRDTQYF.

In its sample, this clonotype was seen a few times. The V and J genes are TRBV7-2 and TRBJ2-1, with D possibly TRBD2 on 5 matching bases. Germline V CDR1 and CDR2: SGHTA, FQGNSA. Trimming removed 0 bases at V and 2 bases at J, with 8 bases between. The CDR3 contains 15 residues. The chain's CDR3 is CASSLARGTYNEQFF. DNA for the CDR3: TGTGCCAGCAGCTTAGCGCGAGGGACCTACAATGAGCAGTTCTTC.

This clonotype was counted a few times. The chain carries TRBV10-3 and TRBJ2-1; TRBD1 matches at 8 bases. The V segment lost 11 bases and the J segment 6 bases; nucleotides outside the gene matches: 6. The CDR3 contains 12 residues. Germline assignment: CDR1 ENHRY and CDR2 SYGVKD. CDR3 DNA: TGTGCCGCTTCGGACAGGGCCAATGAGCAGTTCTTC. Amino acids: CAASDRANEQFF.

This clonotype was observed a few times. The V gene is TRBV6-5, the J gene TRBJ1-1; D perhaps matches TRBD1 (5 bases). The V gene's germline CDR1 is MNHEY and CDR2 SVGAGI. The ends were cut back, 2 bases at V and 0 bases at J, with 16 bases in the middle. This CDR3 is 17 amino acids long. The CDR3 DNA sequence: TGTGCCAGCAGTTACCGTCGGGGGGAGGGGATGAACACTGAAGCTTTCTTT. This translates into CASSYRRGEGMNTEAFF.

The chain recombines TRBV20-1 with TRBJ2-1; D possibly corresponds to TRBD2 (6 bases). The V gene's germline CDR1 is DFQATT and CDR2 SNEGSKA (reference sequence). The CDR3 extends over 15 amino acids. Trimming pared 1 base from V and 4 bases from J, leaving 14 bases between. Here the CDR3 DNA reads TGCAGTGCTAGAGTTCCAGCGGGTGCGTACAATGAGCAGTTCTTC. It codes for CSARVPAGAYNEQFF.

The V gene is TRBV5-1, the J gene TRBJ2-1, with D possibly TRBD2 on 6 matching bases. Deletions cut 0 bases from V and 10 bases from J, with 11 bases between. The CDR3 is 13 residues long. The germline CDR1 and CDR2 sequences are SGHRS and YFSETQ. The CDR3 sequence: CASSLEGGPEQFF. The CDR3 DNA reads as TGCGCCAGCAGCTTGGAGGGAGGCCCCGAGCAGTTCTTC.

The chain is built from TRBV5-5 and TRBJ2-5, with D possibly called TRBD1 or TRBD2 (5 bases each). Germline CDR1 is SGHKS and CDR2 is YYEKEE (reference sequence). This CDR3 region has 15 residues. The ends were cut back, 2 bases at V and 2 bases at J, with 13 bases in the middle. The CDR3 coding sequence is TGTGCCAGCAGCTTTAGGGGTAGCGCACAAGAGACCCAGTACTTC. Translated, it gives CASSFRGSAQETQYF.

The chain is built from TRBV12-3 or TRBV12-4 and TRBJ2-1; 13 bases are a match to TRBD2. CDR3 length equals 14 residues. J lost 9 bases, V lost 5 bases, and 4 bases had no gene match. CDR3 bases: TGTGCCAGCAGTCGGACTAGCGGGGGCTCTGAGCAGTTCTTC. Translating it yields CASSRTSGGSEQFF.

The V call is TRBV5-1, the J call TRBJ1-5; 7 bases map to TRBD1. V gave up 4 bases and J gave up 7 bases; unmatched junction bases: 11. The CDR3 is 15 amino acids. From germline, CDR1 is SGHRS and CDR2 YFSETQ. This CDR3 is CASSVRGGMEQPQHF. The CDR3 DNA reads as TGCGCCAGCAGCGTCAGGGGGGGGATGGAGCAGCCCCAGCATTTT.

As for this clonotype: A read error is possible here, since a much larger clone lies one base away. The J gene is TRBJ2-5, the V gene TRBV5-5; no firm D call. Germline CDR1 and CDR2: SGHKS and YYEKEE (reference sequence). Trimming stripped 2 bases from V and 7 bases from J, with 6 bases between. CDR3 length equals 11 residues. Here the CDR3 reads CASSLKGTQYF. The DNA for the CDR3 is TGTGCCAGCAGCTTAAAGGGGACCCAGTACTTC.

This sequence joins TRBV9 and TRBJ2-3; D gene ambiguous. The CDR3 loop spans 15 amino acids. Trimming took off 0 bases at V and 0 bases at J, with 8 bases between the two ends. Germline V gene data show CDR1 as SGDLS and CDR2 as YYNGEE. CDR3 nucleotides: TGTGCCAGCAGCGTAGGGAGCTCTAGCACAGATACGCAGTATTTT. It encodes CASSVGSSSTDTQYF.

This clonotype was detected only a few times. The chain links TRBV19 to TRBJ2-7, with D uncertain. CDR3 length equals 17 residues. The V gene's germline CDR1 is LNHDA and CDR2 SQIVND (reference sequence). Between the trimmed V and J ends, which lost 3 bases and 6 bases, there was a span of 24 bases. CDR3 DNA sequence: TGTGCCAGTAGTATCTCTCCCTTGAAGGTCGGAGCGAGCGAGCAGTACTTC. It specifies CASSISPLKVGASEQYF.